This T cell receptor (beta chain) was recovered during a study of vaccination effects on CD4 cells after COVID-19. A word on this clone: Its antigen is undetermined.

Using viral peptide pools, the ViraFEST assay grew out antigen-specific CD4+ T cells prior to sequencing. When roughly eleven days of culture had elapsed, CD4+ T cells were isolated. Vaccinated participants had no history of SARS-CoV-2 infection and tested negative for nucleocapsid antibodies. This CDR3 spans 14 amino acids. CDR1 is SEHNR, CDR2 FQNEAQ, per germline (reference sequence). Trimming pared 5 bases from V and 8 bases from J, leaving 17 bases between. The method was immunoSEQ multiplex PCR; TCRdb's version includes in-frame clones alone and lacks a portion of them. The table has about 41,000 clones, roughly 70% seen once.

The clonotype originates from a human donor who received a COVID-19 vaccine. The sample consisted of CD4+ T cells from PBMCs cultured with HCoV-OC43 spike peptides, taken before COVID-19 vaccination. The subset: HCoV-OC43 spike overlapping peptide pool stimulation. This sequence joins TRBV7-9 and TRBJ2-3, with a possible D match to TRBD1 (6 bases). In DNA, the CDR3 is TGTGCCAGCAGCCCGCCGGGGACACCGGGTACGCAGTATTTT. Residues: CASSPPGTPGTQYF.